This TCR beta chain was recovered during a study of T cells in Graves' hyperthyroidism and ophthalmopathy. The source material, RNA transcripts, was used to amplify TCR beta CDR3 regions. RT-PCR in the first round (using the HTBI primer set) targeted the TCR CDR3. TCRdb called the multiplex PCR reads again in MiXCR, with one record for every CDR3 protein. This table has fewer than 600,000 distinct CDR3 sequences, around 15% appearing once. This CDR3 contains 17 residues. Germline CDR1 and CDR2: SGHAT and FQNNGV. Trimming at V came to 6 bases and at J to 5 bases, leaving 10 bases not matched to a gene.

The rearrangement links TRBV11-2 to TRBJ2-5; TRBD2 aligns across 15 bases. The TCR sequence derives from a woman in her thirties or forties with Graves' hyperthyroidism. The material sequenced was blood. The CDR3 spells CASSWTSGGALGETQYF. The CDR3 DNA is TGTGCCAGCAGTTGGACTAGCGGGGGGGCCTTGGGTGAGACCCAGTACTTC.